The 27 T cell receptor beta chains given below trace back to one sample, sequenced in a study of CD4 T cells in relation to SARS-CoV-2 and coronaviruses. Sequencing used immunoSEQ multiplex PCR; TCRdb keeps in-frame clones, though not all of them. In the table there are some 20,000 clones, approximately 72% of which are singletons. The unexposed donors gave CD4+ T cells in about 2010-2019, prior to COVID-19. Isolation of CD4+ T cells took place after approximately eleven days in culture. These receptors' antigens are unknown. Sequencing used CD4+ T cells from PBMCs, cultured in vitro. The receptor set was obtained from a human donor in good health.

The J gene is TRBJ1-2, the V gene TRBV3-1 (or the pseudogene TRBV3-2), with D unresolved. Germline V gene sequence: CDR1 LGHDT, CDR2 YNNKEL (reference sequence). This CDR3 has 15 amino acids. The V gene lost 0 bases and the J gene lost 0 bases, with 8 bases spanning the gap. The CDR3 nucleotides are TGTGCCAGCAGCCAAGAGGGCGGATCTAACTATGGCTACACCTTC. This codes for CASSQEGGSNYGYTF.

The chain couples TRBV9 to TRBJ1-1; no reliable D call. This CDR3 spans 13 amino acids. Trimming pared 0 bases from V and 10 bases from J, leaving 13 bases between. CDR1 is SGDLS and CDR2 is YYNGEE in the germline V gene. CDR3 sequence (DNA): TGTGCCAGCAGCGTAGGGGTCGGGTTTGCAGCTTTCTTT. This gives the protein CASSVGVGFAAFF.

CDR3 nucleotide sequence: TGTGCCAGCAGCTTAGGACAGGGAAAACTGTTTTTT. Amino acid sequence: CASSLGQGKLFF. The gene calls are TRBV11-2 and TRBJ1-4; 7 nucleotides align to TRBD1. In germline, CDR1 is SGHAT, CDR2 FQNNGV. With 1 base clipped from V and 10 bases from J, the junction kept 0 bases outside the gene matches. There are 12 residues in the CDR3.

This chain uses TRBV7-2 with TRBJ2-4; TRBD2 is a possible D gene (7 bases). CDR1 is SGHTA and CDR2 is FQGNSA in the germline V gene. This CDR3 spans 16 amino acids. V lost 0 bases to trimming and J lost 4 bases, with 13 bases between them. CDR3 sequence: CASSLAGAGAKNIQYF. DNA of the CDR3: TGTGCCAGCAGCTTAGCGGGCGCGGGGGCGAAAAACATTCAGTACTTC.

This chain joins TRBV7-3 and TRBJ1-5; the D gene is possibly TRBD1 (5 bases). The CDR3 has 13 amino acids. Germline CDR1 is SGHTA and CDR2 is FQGTGA. Trimming left V 2 bases short and J 7 bases short, with 9 bases between. The CDR3 region has the DNA TGTGCCAGCAGCTTAGGCGGGGGACAGCCCCAGCATTTT. Translating it yields CASSLGGGQPQHF.

There are a few counts of this clone. The chain recombines TRBV7-5 with TRBJ1-6. TRBV7-5 is reported as a pseudogene. The CDR3 sequence is 15 residues long. CDR3 protein: CARSFTGTVNSPLHF. The CDR3 bases are TGTGCCAGAAGCTTTACCGGGACGGTCAATTCACCCCTCCACTTT.

The V and J genes are TRBV7-9 and TRBJ1-1; possibly TRBD1 for D (5 bases). V lost 5 bases to trimming and J lost 1 base, with 14 bases between them. The CDR3 sequence is 15 residues long. CDR1 SEHNR and CDR2 FQNEAQ come from the germline V gene (reference sequence). CDR3 sequence (DNA): TGTGCCAGCAGCCGCCCGGGGGGGAGGAACACTGAAGCTTTCTTT. Translation: CASSRPGGRNTEAFF.

This chain uses TRBV18 with TRBJ1-6, with D possibly TRBD1 on 5 matching bases. The CDR3 extends over 15 amino acids. CDR1 KGHSH and CDR2 LQKENI come from the germline V gene. V shed 4 bases and J shed 10 bases, with 17 bases lying between them. This chain's CDR3 is CASSHGTALGSPLHF. CDR3 bases: TGTGCCAGCTCACACGGGACCGCCTTAGGGTCACCCCTCCACTTT.

The genes are TRBV28 and TRBJ1-2, with no clear D. The CDR3 sequence is 12 residues long. Germline CDR1 and CDR2: MDHEN and SYDVKM. The V end was cut by 4 bases, the J end by 8 bases, with 11 bases between. The CDR3 loop reads CASSSSSEGYTF. CDR3 DNA: TGTGCCAGCAGTTCCTCTAGCGAGGGCTACACCTTC.

This clone came up a few times. This chain's CDR3 is CASSKGQTTNEKLFF. The DNA for the CDR3 is TGCGCCAGCAGCAAGGGACAGACAACTAATGAAAAACTGTTTTTT. The chain couples TRBV10-1 to TRBJ1-4, with TRBD1 identical over 7 bases. In germline, CDR1 is WNHNN, CDR2 SYGVQD (reference sequence). Trimming took 6 bases from V and 0 from J; bases not matched to a gene: 4. CDR3 length equals 15 residues.

This chain links TRBV28 with TRBJ2-6, with D maybe TRBD1 (6 bases). V lost 4 bases and J lost 0, with 10 bases in between. This CDR3 contains 16 residues. Germline values: CDR1 MDHEN, CDR2 SYDVKM. This CDR3 is CASSYGTFSGANVLTF. CDR3 nucleotides: TGTGCCAGCAGTTACGGGACATTCTCTGGGGCCAACGTCCTGACTTTC.

This chain joins TRBV20-1 and TRBJ1-1; D is ambiguous. This CDR3 spans 11 amino acids. V lost 6 bases and J 0 bases, leaving 5 bases between the germline ends. Germline CDR1 and CDR2: DFQATT and SNEGSKA (reference sequence). The CDR3 protein is CSAGVNTEAFF. CDR3 sequence (DNA): TGCAGTGCCGGGGTGAACACTGAAGCTTTCTTT.

This chain joins TRBV18 and TRBJ1-5; weak D call: TRBD1 (6 bases). Trimming took 1 base from V and 7 from J, leaving 14 bases between them. CDR3 size: 15 residues. Germline CDR1 and CDR2: KGHSH and LQKENI. The CDR3 reads CASSPRGALGQPQHF. The DNA for the CDR3 is TGTGCCAGCTCACCACGGGGGGCGCTAGGACAGCCCCAGCATTTT.

The genes are TRBV6-4 and TRBJ2-1; D might be TRBD2 (5 bases). Germline CDR1 is MRHNA and CDR2 is SNTAGT. The CDR3 loop spans 14 amino acids. Between the trimmed V and J ends, which lost 2 bases and 7 bases, there was a span of 12 bases. CDR3 sequence (DNA): TGTGCCAGCAGTGACGGTGCTAGCTTTAATGAGCAGTTCTTC. Its protein is CASSDGASFNEQFF.

V usage is TRBV6-5 and J usage is TRBJ2-3, with D perhaps TRBD2 (6 bases). Trimming shortened V by 5 bases and J by 0 bases, and 12 bases separated the two germline ends. There are 15 residues in the CDR3. Germline assignment: CDR1 MNHEY and CDR2 SVGAGI. CDR3 coding DNA: TGTGCCAGCAGTCGGCGGGGTGCGAGCACAGATACGCAGTATTTT. It translates to CASSRRGASTDTQYF.

CDR3 DNA: TGTGCCAGCTCCGTGCAGGGGGACTATGGCTACACCTTC. It yields the protein CASSVQGDYGYTF. This sequence joins TRBV18 and TRBJ1-2, with 7 bases that match TRBD1. Trimming cost V 6 bases and J 3 bases; bases outside gene matches: 4. Germline V gene lookup returns CDR1 KGHSH and CDR2 LQKENI. The CDR3 length is 13 residues.

This clone was counted between two and nine times. This rearrangement joins TRBV24-1 to TRBJ2-7, with D maybe TRBD2 (5 bases). Germline CDR1 KGHDR, CDR2 SFDVKD. Trimming pared 4 bases from V and 9 bases from J, leaving 9 bases between. CDR3 length: 11 amino acids. The DNA of the CDR3 is TGTGCCACCAGTGACCTCCGGGGGCAGTACTTC. This gives the protein CATSDLRGQYF.

Only a few counts were recorded for this clone. The J gene is TRBJ1-5, the V gene TRBV10-2, with unresolved D. Trimming removed 2 bases at V and 12 bases at J, with 8 bases between. Germline loops: CDR1 WSHSY, CDR2 SAAADI. There are 11 residues in the CDR3. CDR3 loop: CASSEGRNQHF. CDR3 DNA sequence: TGCGCCAGCAGTGAGGGACGAAACCAGCATTTT.

V usage is TRBV7-9 and J usage is TRBJ2-2, with 7 nucleotides matching TRBD1. The CDR3 is 16 amino acids. Germline loops: CDR1 SEHNR, CDR2 FQNEAQ (reference sequence). V trimming: 4 bases; J trimming: 6 bases; junction bases outside the gene matches: 11. CDR3 protein: CASSWSDRDAAGELFF. The CDR3 DNA reads TGTGCCAGCAGCTGGAGCGACAGGGATGCGGCCGGGGAGCTGTTTTTT.

The rearrangement uses TRBV10-3 and TRBJ2-2, with 9 bases aligning to TRBD2. This CDR3 is 15 amino acids long. Germline CDR1 is ENHRY and CDR2 is SYGVKD. After removal of 6 bases from V and 1 base from J, the junction contained 3 bases not matched to a gene. The CDR3 DNA sequence: TGTGCCATCAGGGGACTAGCAGAGAACACCGGGGAGCTGTTTTTT. It codes for CAIRGLAENTGELFF.

The chain couples TRBV7-3 to TRBJ2-3; D unclear. The V end was cut by 3 bases, the J end by 0 bases, with 13 bases between. The CDR3 extends over 16 amino acids. Germline CDR1 is SGHTA and CDR2 is FQGTGA. The CDR3 region is CASSLTYRTSTDTQYF. DNA of the CDR3: TGTGCCAGCAGCTTGACTTACCGAACGAGCACAGATACGCAGTATTTT.

This clone has only one observation. The chain has TRBV6-5 and TRBJ1-1, with 7 bases aligning to TRBD1. CDR3 length: 12 amino acids. With 9 bases clipped from V and 5 bases from J, the junction kept 6 bases outside the gene matches. Germline-derived CDR1 and CDR2 are MNHEY and SVGAGI. DNA for the CDR3: TGTGCCAGTCAGACAGGGCGAACTGAAGCTTTCTTT. Amino acid sequence: CASQTGRTEAFF.

A few counts support this clone. The chain combines TRBV5-8 with TRBJ2-7, with TRBD2 identical over 7 bases. The CDR3 sequence is 15 residues long. The germline gives CDR1 SGHTS, CDR2 YDEGEE. V lost 4 bases to trimming and J lost 0 bases; unmatched junction nucleotides: 7. In DNA form, the CDR3 reads TGTGCCAGCAGCCAGGGACTACTAAGCTCCTACGAGCAGTACTTC. It is translated as CASSQGLLSSYEQYF.

This chain connects TRBV4-2 to TRBJ2-3; TRBD2 matches 8 bases. Germline V lookup: CDR1 LGHNA, CDR2 YNFKEQ. The J segment lost 2 bases and the V segment lost 0 bases, leaving 7 bases of the junction unmatched. The CDR3 totals 17 residues. In DNA form, the CDR3 reads TGTGCCAGCAGCCAAGAGGGTAGCGGGACCCCCACAGATACGCAGTATTTT. Translated, it gives CASSQEGSGTPTDTQYF.

The chain couples TRBV3-1 (or the pseudogene TRBV3-2) to TRBJ2-7; D is unclear. V was pared by 0 bases and J by 6 bases, with 3 bases between. From germline, CDR1 is LGHDT and CDR2 YNNKEL (reference sequence). The CDR3 spans 11 residues. CDR3 bases: TGTGCCAGCAGCCAAGAAAGCGAGCAGTACTTC. Residues: CASSQESEQYF.

The chain employs TRBV20-1 and TRBJ2-1; possibly TRBD1 or TRBD2 for D (6 bases each). The V end lost 1 base, the J end lost 15 bases, and 13 bases lay between the germline ends. CDR1 DFQATT and CDR2 SNEGSKA come from the germline V gene (reference sequence). The length of the CDR3 is 11 residues. The CDR3 sequence: CSARARGGRFF. The CDR3 DNA sequence: TGCAGTGCTAGAGCCCGAGGGGGGCGGTTCTTC.

V and J are TRBV5-1 and TRBJ2-5; no clear D. The CDR3 contains 14 residues. The V gene's germline CDR1 is SGHRS and CDR2 YFSETQ. V was shortened by 0 bases and J by 2 bases, with 8 bases between the two germline ends. CDR3 bases: TGCGCCAGCAGCTTGGGGGTGGGGCAAGAGACCCAGTACTTC. Its translation: CASSLGVGQETQYF. The full variable domain, with the rest looked up from reference TRBV5-1 and TRBJ2-5, is KAGVTQTPRYLIKTRGQQVTLSCSPISGHRSVSWYQQTPGQGLQFLFEYFSETQRNKGNFPGRFSGRQFSNSRSEMNVSTLELGDSALYLCASSLGVGQETQYFGPGTRLLVL.